This is a list of T cell receptor beta chains from one sample in a study of immune evolution from preneoplasia to lung adenocarcinoma. Using immunoSEQ multiplex PCR, the repertoire was profiled, and TCRdb retains in-frame clones only, with some absent. The table lists just over 14,000 clones, approximately 77% of them singletons, with just under 3% in the top ten. Sequencing used FFPE minimally invasive lung adenocarcinoma tissue. These receptors originate from a person aged 60-79 years with lung adenocarcinoma. Each CDR3 is given with its conserved first and last residue. D genes are given only for firm matches. Rows may omit the clone size; those that give it use once, few, many or a size class.

TRBJ1-2 | - | TRBV7-9 | - | TGTGCCAGCAGCTCCTTCTATGGCTACACCTTC | CASSSFYGYTF
TRBJ1-1 | - | TRBV28 | - | TGTGCCAGCAGTTTAATAGGGCCGGCATCCGAAGCTTTCTTT | CASSLIGPASEAFF
TRBJ1-1 | few | TRBV9 | - | TGTGCCAGCAGCGAAACGGTGAACACTGAAGCTTTCTTT | CASSETVNTEAFF
TRBJ2-5 | - | TRBV7-9 | - | TGTGCCAGCCGCGAGCGAGAGAGACAAGAGACCCAGTACTTC | CASRERERQETQYF
TRBJ2-3 | few | TRBV29-1 | - | TGCAGCGTTGACAGGGCCATACCCCTATTACACGCAGATACGCAGTATTTT | CSVDRAIPLLHADTQYF
TRBJ2-6 | - | TRBV4-3 | - | TGCGCCAGCAGCCAAGAGGGGTTAGGGATCTCTGGGGCCAACGTCCTGACTTTC | CASSQEGLGISGANVLTF
TRBJ1-1 | - | TRBV6-1 | - | TGTGCCAGCATATTGGGGGTGACTGAAGCTTTCTTT | CASILGVTEAFF
TRBJ1-3 | few | TRBV2 | - | TGTGCCAGCAGTGGTTGGGGCCACTCTGGAAACACCATATATTTT | CASSGWGHSGNTIYF
TRBJ1-5 | few | TRBV7-2 | - | TGTGCCAGCAGCTACACCAATGATCAGCCCCAGCATTTT | CASSYTNDQPQHF
TRBJ1-1 | - | TRBV10-1 | - | TGCGCCAGCAGTGAAGGGGCCCGTCGCGAAGCTTTCTTT | CASSEGARREAFF
TRBJ2-5 | - | TRBV9 | TRBD1 | TGTGCCAGCAGCTTCGGGACAGGACAAGAGACCCAGTACTTC | CASSFGTGQETQYF
TRBJ1-3 | - | TRBV28 | - | TGTGCCAGCAGTTCCTCCGGGGCTGGAAACACCATATATTTT | CASSSSGAGNTIYF
TRBJ2-5 | - | TRBV6-1 | TRBD1 | TGTGCCAGCAGTGGACCGACAGGGACAGAGACCCAGTACTTC | CASSGPTGTETQYF
TRBJ1-1 | few | TRBV6-6 | - | TGTGCCAGCAGTTATGATGCGGGGGGTGAAGCTTTCTTT | CASSYDAGGEAFF
TRBJ2-1 | - | TRBV29-1 | TRBD1 | TGCAGCGTTGAAAGGGGGCGCCCCTACAATGAGCAGTTCTTC | CSVERGRPYNEQFF
TRBJ2-3 | - | TRBV10-3 | - | TGTGCCATCAGTGAGTCGCGGGCCACAGATACGCAGTATTTT | CAISESRATDTQYF
TRBJ2-4 | - | TRBV2 | - | TGTGCCGGAAGGTATACCCTAGCCAAAAACATTCAGTACTTC | CAGRYTLAKNIQYF
TRBJ1-2 | once | TRBV27 | - | TGTGCCAGCAGCACCGGGGGGGGACGTGCTTATGGCTACACCTTC | CASSTGGGRAYGYTF
TRBJ2-5 | - | TRBV7-9 | TRBD2 | TGTGCCAGCAGCTTAGAAGCGGGGGGGCCGTGGGAGACCCAGTACTTC | CASSLEAGGPWETQYF
TRBJ2-1 | - | TRBV6-6 | - | TGTGCCAGCACCCCCCATGGGGGCTTTGAGCAGTTCTTC | CASTPHGGFEQFF
TRBJ1-3 | - | TRBV6-5 | TRBD1 | TGTGCCAGCAGAGAGACAGGGCGCGGGGACACCATATATTTT | CASRETGRGDTIYF
TRBJ2-7 | - | TRBV7-8 | - | TGTGCCAGCAGCTTAGACAGGGGGGGCTACGAGCAGTACTTC | CASSLDRGGYEQYF
TRBJ2-2 | - | TRBV7-2 | TRBD1 | TGTGCCAGCAGCTTAAGAGGGGGCAAAGCCGGGGAGCTGTTTTTT | CASSLRGGKAGELFF
TRBJ1-1 | once | TRBV29-1 | - | TGCAGCGTTGAAGGGTACGGAAGAAAGGCTTTCTTT | CSVEGYGRKAFF
TRBJ1-3 | - | TRBV25-1 | TRBD1 | TGTGCCAGCGGGACCAGACAGGGAGGGAACACCATATATTTT | CASGTRQGGNTIYF
TRBJ2-3 | - | TRBV5-1 | - | TGCGCCAGCAGCTTGTTCGACCCCCAGGATACGCAGTATTTT | CASSLFDPQDTQYF
TRBJ2-4 | once | TRBV14 | - | TGTGCCAGCAGCCAAGATGTCCGAGGGAGCATTCAGTACTTC | CASSQDVRGSIQYF
TRBJ1-1 | - | TRBV6-5 | - | TGTGCCACCCACAGGAACACTGAAGCTTTCTTT | CATHRNTEAFF
TRBJ2-5 | - | TRBV19 | TRBD2 | TGTGCCAGTAGTCCCCCGGGACTTTCCTCGGGGGGGACCCAGTACTTC | CASSPPGLSSGGTQYF